This entry concerns a single TCR beta chain. This specimen belongs to a study of CD8 T cells in Susac syndrome. RNA amounts of about 0.5 to 1 ug underwent reverse transcription with random hexamers. Amplification of TCR beta CDR3 used immunoSEQ multiplex PCR across 54 Vbeta and 13 Jbeta. TCRdb processed the immunoSEQ multiplex PCR reads anew with MiXCR; each CDR3 protein has one entry. The sample lists about 110,000 distinct CDR3 sequences; about 96% were seen once. The CDR3 covers 15 residues. V shed 0 bases and J shed 5 bases, with 11 bases lying between them. CDR1 LGHNA and CDR2 YSLEER come from the germline V gene.

The chain is built from TRBV4-3 and TRBJ2-1; maybe TRBD2 (6 bases). The TCR originated in a human donor in good health. The sample comprised CD4+ T cells from PBMCs. The CDR3 coding sequence is TGCGCCAGCAGCCAAGAGGGAGCGGGCAACAATGAGCAGTTCTTC. Translation gives CASSQEGAGNNEQFF.